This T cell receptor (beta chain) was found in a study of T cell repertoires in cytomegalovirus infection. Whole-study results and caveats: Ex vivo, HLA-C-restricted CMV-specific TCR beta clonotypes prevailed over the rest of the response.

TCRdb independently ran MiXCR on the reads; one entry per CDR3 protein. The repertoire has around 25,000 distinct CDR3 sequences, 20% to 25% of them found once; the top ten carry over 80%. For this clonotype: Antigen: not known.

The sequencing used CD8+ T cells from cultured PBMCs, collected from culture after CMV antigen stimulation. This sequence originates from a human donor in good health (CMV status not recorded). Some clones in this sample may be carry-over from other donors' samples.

As DNA, the CDR3 is TGTGCCAGTACAGGGTTTCCGGGCAATCAGCCCCAGCATTTT. Translating it yields CASTGFPGNQPQHF. J is TRBJ1-5 and V is TRBV10-3, with D possibly TRBD1 on 6 matching bases. The CDR3 length is 14 residues. Germline values: CDR1 ENHRY, CDR2 SYGVKD. V lost 10 bases, J lost 2 bases, and 15 bases lay in between.